Listed below are T cell receptor beta chains from one sample, sequenced in a study of a mutant IDH1 vaccine in newly diagnosed glioma. The method was immunoSEQ multiplex PCR; TCRdb's version includes in-frame clones alone and lacks a portion of them. The sample consists of nearly 50,000 clones, roughly 90% of them appearing once. The starting material was PBMCs, obtained from a glioma patient treated with radiotherapy, temozolomide or both. All receptors come from a man in his forties with glioma. Each CDR3 is given with its conserved first and last residue. D genes are given only for firm matches. Clone size is shown for a subset of rows, as once, few, many or a class of expanded clone.

TRBJ2-7 | once | TRBV10-3 | . | CAISELQAPGEQYF | TGCGCCATCAGTGAGTTGCAGGCCCCGGGGGAGCAGTACTTC
TRBJ2-1 | . | TRBV19 | TRBD2 | CASIGSGTSGRTHEFF | TGTGCCAGTATTGGCTCCGGGACTAGCGGGAGGACGCACGAGTTCTTC
TRBJ1-1 | . | TRBV11-1 | . | CASSYARTEAFF | TGTGCCAGCAGCTACGCACGCACTGAAGCTTTCTTT
TRBJ2-5 | once | TRBV7-3 | . | CASSFSPGGETQYF | TGTGCCAGCAGCTTCTCCCCTGGGGGGGAGACCCAGTACTTC
TRBJ2-7 | . | TRBV27 | . | CASSPPASASSYEQYF | TGTGCCAGCAGTCCCCCCGCTAGCGCCAGCTCCTACGAGCAGTACTTC
TRBJ2-3 | . | TRBV12-5 | . | CASGLMYDGLTSTDTQYF | TGTGCTAGTGGTTTGATGTACGACGGACTAACTAGCACAGATACGCAGTATTTT
TRBJ2-5 | . | TRBV5-1 | TRBD1 | CASSLGDREGETQYF | TGCGCCAGCAGTCTCGGGGACAGGGAAGGGGAGACCCAGTACTTC
TRBJ2-6 | . | TRBV9 | TRBD1 | CASTSGTVGLGANVLTF | TGTGCCAGCACCTCCGGGACAGTCGGGCTGGGGGCCAACGTCCTGACTTTC
TRBJ1-2 | . | TRBV7-3 | . | CASSPGGEGGYTF | TGTGCCAGCAGCCCCGGAGGGGAGGGTGGCTACACCTTC
TRBJ2-1 | . | TRBV5-6 | TRBD1 | CASSSAGTGVNEQFF | TGTGCCAGCAGCTCGGCCGGGACAGGGGTCAATGAGCAGTTCTTC
TRBJ1-1 | few | TRBV5-1 | TRBD1 | CASSLSRGFEAFF | TGCGCCAGCAGCTTGTCCAGGGGGTTTGAAGCTTTCTTT
TRBJ1-4 | once | TRBV7-9 | . | CASSLLSGDEKLFF | TGTGCCAGCAGCCTTCTGTCGGGTGATGAAAAACTGTTTTTT
TRBJ1-2 | . | TRBV6-5 | . | CASIPWGSYTF | TGTGCCAGCATCCCTTGGGGGAGCTACACCTTC
TRBJ2-1 | . | TRBV30 | TRBD2 | CAWSWLADEQFF | TGTGCCTGGAGTTGGCTAGCGGATGAGCAGTTCTTC
TRBJ2-1 | once | TRBV6-6 | TRBD2 | CASRRGTSGMYNEQFF | TGTGCCAGCAGACGTGGGACTAGCGGGATGTACAATGAGCAGTTCTTC
TRBJ2-7 | . | TRBV9 | . | CASSVGDRYEQYF | TGTGCCAGCAGCGTAGGTGACCGCTACGAGCAGTACTTC
TRBJ1-1 | . | TRBV18 | . | CASSPPRRMMNTEAFF | TGTGCCAGCTCACCACCTAGACGGATGATGAACACTGAAGCTTTCTTT
TRBJ2-7 | . | TRBV7-9 | . | CASSPAIGYEQYF | TGTGCCAGCAGCCCCGCCATAGGTTACGAGCAGTACTTC
TRBJ2-4 | once | TRBV4-3 | TRBD2 | CASSRVAGLAKNIQYF | TGCGCCAGCAGTCGCGTAGCGGGACTAGCCAAAAACATTCAGTACTTC
TRBJ1-1 | once | TRBV27 | . | CASSLSRTRLGTGGEAFF | TGTGCCAGCAGTTTATCCCGGACCAGGTTGGGGACGGGGGGTGAAGCTTTCTTT
TRBJ2-7 | . | TRBV4-2 | . | CASSQAVVYEQYF | TGTGCCAGCAGCCAAGCTGTCGTGTACGAGCAGTACTTC
TRBJ1-2 | . | TRBV27 | TRBD1 | CASNRHGDRVGGYTF | TGTGCCAGTAACCGTCATGGGGACAGGGTGGGTGGCTACACCTTC
TRBJ2-3 | . | TRBV5-1 | TRBD1 | CASSSGQAIDTQYF | TGCGCCAGCAGCTCGGGACAGGCCATAGATACGCAGTATTTT
TRBJ2-3 | . | TRBV7-2 | . | CASSSRAADTQYF | TGTGCCAGCAGCTCGCGGGCGGCAGATACGCAGTATTTT
TRBJ1-2 | . | TRBV11-2 | . | CASSLERGVSYGYTF | TGTGCCAGCAGCTTGGAACGGGGGGTGAGCTATGGCTACACCTTC
TRBJ2-1 | . | TRBV7-9 | TRBD2 | CASSPQALAGFGEQFF | TGTGCCAGCAGCCCCCAGGCACTAGCGGGATTTGGTGAGCAGTTCTTC
TRBJ2-7 | . | TRBV21-1 | . | CASKETPTRYEQYF | TGTGCCAGCAAAGAGACACCTACTCGCTACGAGCAGTACTTC
TRBJ1-3 | . | TRBV9 | . | CASSVGDGLGTIYF | TGTGCCAGCAGCGTAGGAGACGGACTAGGCACCATATATTTT
TRBJ2-7 | once | TRBV9 | TRBD2 | CASSVAAGGPYEQYF | TGTGCCAGCAGCGTAGCAGCGGGAGGGCCCTACGAGCAGTACTTC
TRBJ1-1 | . | TRBV18 | TRBD1 | CASSPLDRGTEAFF | TGTGCCAGCTCACCGCTGGACAGGGGGACTGAAGCTTTCTTT
TRBJ1-4 | . | TRBV5-1 | . | CASSSDGRATNEKLFF | TGCGCCAGCAGCTCGGACGGACGAGCAACTAATGAAAAACTGTTTTTT
TRBJ2-1 | . | TRBV5-1 | TRBD2 | CASSLSTWREGYNEQFF | TGCGCCAGCAGCTTGAGCACGTGGCGGGAGGGTTACAATGAGCAGTTCTTC
TRBJ2-5 | once | TRBV6-1 | . | CASTLEGLPGETQYF | TGTGCCAGCACGCTAGAGGGCCTTCCTGGGGAGACCCAGTACTTC
TRBJ1-5 | . | TRBV28 | . | CASSLGVGGSQPQHF | TGTGCCAGCAGTTTAGGGGTTGGGGGGAGTCAGCCCCAGCATTTT
TRBJ1-2 | . | TRBV5-4 | TRBD1 | CASSTTGVYGYTF | TGTGCCAGCAGCACAACAGGGGTCTATGGCTACACCTTC
TRBJ2-7 | once | TRBV7-3 | TRBD1 | CASSLDPRQGARQYF | TGTGCCAGCAGCTTAGACCCTAGACAGGGCGCGAGGCAGTACTTC
TRBJ2-3 | . | TRBV7-8 | . | CASSLGPTDTQYF | TGTGCCAGCAGCTTGGGACCCACAGATACGCAGTATTTT